The rows below give T cell receptor beta chains drawn from one sample of a study of blood T cell repertoires in COVID-19. The assay was immunoSEQ multiplex PCR, and TCRdb's table has in-frame clones only and misses some. Of 200,000 to 250,000 clones listed, 85% to 90% are singletons. Sequencing used peripheral blood. Receptors originate from a man between 50 and 59 years old with COVID-19, enrolled during active disease. The conserved cysteine and the conserved F or W are not part of the CDR3 here. Only part of the rows carry a size: once, few, many, or a class if the clone is expanded.

V	size	J	CDR3
TRBV9	.	TRBJ1-3	ASSVGGLSGNTIY
TRBV12-1	.	TRBJ1-4	ASSSSPQGPNEKLF
TRBV5-6	.	TRBJ1-2	ASSLETANYGYT
TRBV11-2	.	TRBJ1-2	ASSVPGEFGYT
TRBV19	once	TRBJ1-1	ASSIRQGMNTEAF
TRBV6-2/TRBV6-3	.	TRBJ1-1	ASSYPGQS
TRBV18	.	TRBJ2-2	ASSTMDRANTGELF
TRBV10-3	once	TRBJ1-5	AARDTDLRPQH
TRBV6-5	.	TRBJ2-7	ASSYRGLAYEQY
TRBV9	.	TRBJ1-4	ASSPQLGQGGEKLF
TRBV7-2	once	TRBJ1-1	ASSGQALNTEAF
TRBV6-5	.	TRBJ1-1	ASKMDNLNTEAF
TRBV11-3	.	TRBJ2-2	ASSPLAGVNTGELF
TRBV5-6	.	TRBJ1-1	ASSFGGFMNTEAF
TRBV7-9	.	TRBJ1-2	ASSLDWESGYT
TRBV15	.	TRBJ1-5	ATSGDRGGWQPQH
TRBV10-3	.	TRBJ2-7	AISREGQGAYEQY
TRBV5-6	.	TRBJ1-1	ASSLEGGWTEAF
TRBV9	.	TRBJ1-1	ASSVGPGGAGTEAF
TRBV4-2	once	TRBJ2-1	ASSQEEGFGTSGAGPNEQF
TRBV5-1	.	TRBJ2-5	ASSLVASGGAGETQY
TRBV19	.	TRBJ1-1	ASSTGQGRMNTEAF
TRBV21-1	.	TRBJ2-5	ASSKALWQNQETQY
TRBV9	few	TRBJ2-2	ASSRGWTANTGELF
TRBV28	.	TRBJ1-2	ASRISGQDGYT
TRBV6-5	.	TRBJ1-2	ASSRGSYGYT
TRBV13	once	TRBJ1-6	ASSYTQGNSPLH
TRBV7-8	once	TRBJ2-5	ASSPLAGAETQY
TRBV6-5	.	TRBJ2-3	ASSYSDGRLADTQY